The rows below give T cell receptor beta chains drawn from one sample of a study of blood T cell repertoires in COVID-19. Assay: immunoSEQ multiplex PCR; the TCRdb copy retains only in-frame clones and omits some. Among some 100,000 clones listed, 90% to 95% were seen once. Sequenced material: peripheral blood. The source is a human donor with active COVID-19. The donor label of this sample is uncertain. Each CDR3 is given with its conserved first and last residue. The order of the fields is V gene, CDR3 protein.

>TRBV2
CASSIMTGPTTEAFF
>TRBV7-2
CASSLAQGDTGELFF
>TRBV9
CASSAMTTGTWTGYTF
>TRBV5-4
CASSYQASGGSYNEQFF
>TRBV7-3
CASSLRAGELFF
>TRBV7-8
CASSLAFYYEQYF
>TRBV27
CASSPERGLETQYF
>TRBV4-1
CASSQIEEGYEQYF
>TRBV2
CASIPTGPGTEAFF
>TRBV6-5
CASRRGSTDTQYF
>TRBV7-2
CASSLVAGRTYEQYF
>TRBV4-1
CASRHAGTGMNTEAFF
>TRBV24-1
CATSDHFYSDNRLREQYF
>TRBV6-5
CASSRQGLGETQYF
>TRBV7-2
CASSLGRSGGAYNEQFF
>TRBV19
CASSIILAAVGETQYF
>TRBV6-2/TRBV6-3
CASSDKYEQYF
>TRBV4-3
CASSPRTGGEPYGYTF
>TRBV5-4
CASSGGGTRKGNEQFF
>TRBV4-1
CASSQGAYNEQFF
>TRBV27
CASRPDLTYEQYF
>TRBV10-3
CAISEYRVEQFF
>TRBV2
CASSEAAGISGNTIYF
>TRBV7-9
CASSLVASYQHF
>TRBV5-6
CASSPFSAAGTDTQYF
>TRBV7-9
CASSSPAGYTGELFF
>TRBV5-1
CASKDRAKGEKLFF
>TRBV19
CASSILSRPGSPLHF
>TRBV7-9
CASSTSRISTDTQYF
>TRBV11-1
CASSSLSLYGEQFF
>TRBV2
CASIRVPGTGGYEQYF
>TRBV6-5
CASSKLANEQYF
>TRBV7-9
CASSFRGSYNEQFF
>TRBV9
CASSVWERGASTTQYF
>TRBV27
CASSRGPDTQYF
>TRBV18
CASSPPPSPDTQYF
>TRBV27
CASSSSAREKLFF
>TRBV19
CASSTRQGNQPQHF
>TRBV28
CASSLRGQVVSPPQHF
>TRBV4-1
CASSPQGRGTNTGELFF
>TRBV4-2
CASSQVGGPGTTGTEAFF
>TRBV2
CASSDLRLAGGPEEQFF
>TRBV15
CATSREHTGGGYNEQFF
>TRBV6-5
CASTDRESYGYTF
>TRBV3-1/TRBV3-2
CASSHRLAGSTGELFF
>TRBV6-5
CASSFSGGFEQYF
>TRBV3-1/TRBV3-2
CASSQERAGVSDEQFF
>TRBV24-1
CATSDFGTGLLRETQYF
>TRBV19
CASSTTSQYNEQFF
>TRBV9
CASSARRAGLYNEQFF
>TRBV7-6
CASSSSGGRPLHQETQYF
>TRBV2
CASRADREDRPQHF
>TRBV7-2
CASSFPLAGNTDTQYF
>TRBV19
CASSRTLDNSPLHF
>TRBV3-1/TRBV3-2
CASSQAELSLSGSPLHF